This T cell receptor (beta chain) was retrieved from a study of T cells in localized non-small cell lung cancer. General study points: Owing to sequencing of a solitary tumor region, heterogeneity cannot be discounted. Detection in adjacent lung was observed for a median around 50 of the top 100 tumor clones. In uninvolved adjacent lung, T cell clonality reached its highest value, exceeding tumor.

Only in-frame clones appear in the TCRdb table, and some are missing; sequencing was by immunoSEQ multiplex PCR. This sample has about 1,700 clones, with more than 25% found just once. Trimming took off 6 bases at V and 0 bases at J, with 15 bases between the two ends. This CDR3 has 16 amino acids. Germline assignment: CDR1 SGHNT and CDR2 YENEEA. On this clone: Its antigen is still unknown.

Harvested at least 2 cm beyond the tumor margin, adjacent lung showed no atypia. Specimen: normal lung tissue next to the tumor, collected before any cancer treatment. This TCR was sampled from a male donor older than 55 with stage II squamous cell lung carcinoma. The chain links TRBV11-3 to TRBJ1-3; D uncertain. In nucleotides, the CDR3 is TGTGCCAGCAGTCTTGGACCGCTATACTCTGGAAACACCATATATTTT. Residues: CASSLGPLYSGNTIYF. Full variable domain (missing parts from reference TRBV11-3 and TRBJ1-3): EAGVVQSPRYKIIEKKQPVAFWCNPISGHNTLYWYLQNLGQGPELLIRYENEEAVDDSQLPKDRFSAERLKGVDSTLKIQPAELGDSAVYLCASSLGPLYSGNTIYFGEGSWLTVV.